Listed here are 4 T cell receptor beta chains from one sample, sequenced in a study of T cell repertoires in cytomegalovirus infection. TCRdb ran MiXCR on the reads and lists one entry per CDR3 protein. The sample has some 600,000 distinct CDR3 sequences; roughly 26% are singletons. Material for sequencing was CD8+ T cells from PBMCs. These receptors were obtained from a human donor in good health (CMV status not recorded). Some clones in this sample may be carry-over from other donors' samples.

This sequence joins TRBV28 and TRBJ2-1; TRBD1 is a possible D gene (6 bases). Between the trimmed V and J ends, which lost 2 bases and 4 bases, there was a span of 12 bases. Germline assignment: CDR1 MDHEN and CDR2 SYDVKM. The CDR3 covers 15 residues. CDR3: CASSLSAGVYNEQFF. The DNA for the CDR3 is TGTGCCAGCAGTTTAAGTGCAGGGGTGTACAATGAGCAGTTCTTC.

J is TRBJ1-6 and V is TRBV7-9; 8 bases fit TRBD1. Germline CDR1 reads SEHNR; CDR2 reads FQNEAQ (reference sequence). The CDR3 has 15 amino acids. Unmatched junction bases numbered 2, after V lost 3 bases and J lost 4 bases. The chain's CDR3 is CASSFYRGYNSPLHF. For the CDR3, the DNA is TGTGCCAGCAGCTTTTACAGGGGGTATAATTCACCCCTCCACTTT.

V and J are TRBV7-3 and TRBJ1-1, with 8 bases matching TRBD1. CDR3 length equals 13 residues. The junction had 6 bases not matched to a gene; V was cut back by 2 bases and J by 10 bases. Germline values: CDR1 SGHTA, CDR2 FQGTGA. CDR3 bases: TGTGCCAGCAGCTTAGAGGGCAGGGGGCCAGCTTTCTTT. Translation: CASSLEGRGPAFF.

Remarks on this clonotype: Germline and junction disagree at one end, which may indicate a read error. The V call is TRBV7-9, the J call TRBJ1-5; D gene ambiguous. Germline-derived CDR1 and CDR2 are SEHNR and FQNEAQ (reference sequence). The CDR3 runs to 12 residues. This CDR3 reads CASSLLNQPRHF. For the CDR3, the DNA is TGTGCCAGCAGCTTACTAAATCAGCCCCGGCATTTT. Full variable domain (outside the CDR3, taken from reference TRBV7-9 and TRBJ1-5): DTGVSQNPRHKITKRGQNVTFRCDPISEHNRLYWYRQTLGQGPEFLTYFQNEAQLEKSRLLSDRFSAERPKGSFSTLEIQRTEQGDSAMYLCASSLLNQPRHFGDGTRLSIL.